This TCR beta chain was sequenced for a study of T cells in Graves' hyperthyroidism and ophthalmopathy (dated by TCRdb to the late 2010s). Looking at the study overall: To identify distinguishing TCR V-J signatures, a discovery cohort of around 100 patients was used, comprising some 45 with Graves' ophthalmopathy and around 57 with stable Graves' hyperthyroidism. Prospective prediction of ophthalmopathy was tested in an independent validation cohort of 18 to 20 hyperthyroidism patients and 15 to 17 patients who later progressed to ophthalmopathy. For training and testing, the approximately 92 patients in the discovery cohort were randomly divided in a 7:3 ratio. In several Graves' hyperthyroidism patients, the study also compared T-cell repertoires from thyroid tissue with T-cell repertoires from blood. After blood sampling, hyperthyroidism patients were treated with methimazole at a starting dose of 30 mg daily, and ophthalmopathy patients were treated with high-dose intravenous methylprednisolone. TCR Vbeta CDR3 sequencing of some 140 peripheral blood samples (over 40 ophthalmopathy, roughly 72 hyperthyroidism and some 17 progressor patients) is reported in the paper. Here is what the overall study found, with its caveats: During validation, the model predicted progression to ophthalmopathy a median of around six months ahead of onset, with around 70% sensitivity and under 85% specificity. Most expanded thyroid clonotypes (frequency above 0.001) were also detected in blood, suggesting blood repertoires may reflect thyroid immune responses. No statistical method was used to fix the sample size in advance, and group allocation was not hidden from the investigators. Ophthalmopathy was separated from stable hyperthyroidism by a 13 V-J signature model, with 85% to 90% sensitivity and around 81% specificity obtained in cross-validation and 80%/75% obtained in testing.

Concerning this clonotype: No antigen is known for it. A junction boundary mismatches the germline segment, possibly from a read error.

Taken from the germline V gene, the CDR1 and CDR2 loops are SGHAT and FQNNGV. The CDR3 has 13 amino acids, counting the end cysteine and phenylalanine. The kept DNA is CDR3 alone, 39 bases in frame from the first base. Patients with uncontrolled infections, other autoimmune diseases, pregnancy or lactation were excluded. Diagnoses relied on clinical symptoms, serum thyroxine and TRAb, thyroid ultrasound and orbital computed tomography. Trizol reagent was used to extract total RNA, and RNA quality was then checked on an Agilent 2100 Bioanalyzer. The TCR beta CDR3 regions were amplified from RNA transcripts. For the first round of RT-PCR on the TCR CDR3, the HTBI primer set was used together with the Qiagen OneStep RT-PCR kit. A second multiplex PCR round built the libraries, followed by size selection and purification. Paired-end sequencing of the libraries was performed with 100 bp reads on an Illumina HiSeq2000. As for how the authors treated the data: Raw data were processed with SOAPnuke, discarding reads with adapters, uncalled bases, mean Phred below 15, or no exact constant-primer or identifier match. COPE v1.2.5 was used to merge the high-quality paired reads, and each unique nucleotide sequence was defined as a clonotype. MiTCR v1.1 was used to align clonotypes to the IMGT TRBV, TRBD and TRBJ reference segments. Only V-J combinations with frequency above 0.0001, covering about 99% of repertoires, were analysed. A TCS score was defined as the ratio between F50 (clonal expansion) and ExV (chaos), using BLOSUM62-based TCRdist between CDR3 peptides within each V-J. Welch's t-statistics and random forest reduced roughly 540 V-J features to under 15, which were used in a naive Bayes classifier (R e1071). The similarity between thyroid and blood repertoires was quantified using the Morisita-Horn index. TCRdb cleaned the public reads at Q25 with fastp, built clones with MiXCR and kept in-frame beta chains. Each entry merges the rows of one CDR3 protein and shows their most common DNA and genes. The V and J calls and clone size come from TCRdb's table, not from the authors' own analysis. Here the sample has about 500,000 distinct CDR3 sequences; approximately 48% occur a single time. The ten largest clones represent 44% of the sample.

This clonotype was obtained from an adult woman with Graves' disease, either hyperthyroidism or ophthalmopathy (not recorded which). The material sequenced was peripheral blood or thyroid tissue (not recorded which). This sequence uses TRBV11-2 and TRBJ1-1; a confident D gene designation cannot be given. In nucleotide form, the sequence is TGTGCCAGCGGCCCCGACCCGAGGACTGAATCTTTCTTT. This translates into CASGPDPRTESFF. Reference TRBV11-2 and TRBJ1-1 proteins supply the regions before and after the CDR3; the full variable domain is: EAGVAQSPRYKIIEKRQSVAFWCNPISGHATLYWYQQILGQGPKLLIQFQNNGVVDDSQLPKDRFSAERLKGVDSTLKIQPAKLEDSAVYLCASGPDPRTESFFGQGTRLTVV.